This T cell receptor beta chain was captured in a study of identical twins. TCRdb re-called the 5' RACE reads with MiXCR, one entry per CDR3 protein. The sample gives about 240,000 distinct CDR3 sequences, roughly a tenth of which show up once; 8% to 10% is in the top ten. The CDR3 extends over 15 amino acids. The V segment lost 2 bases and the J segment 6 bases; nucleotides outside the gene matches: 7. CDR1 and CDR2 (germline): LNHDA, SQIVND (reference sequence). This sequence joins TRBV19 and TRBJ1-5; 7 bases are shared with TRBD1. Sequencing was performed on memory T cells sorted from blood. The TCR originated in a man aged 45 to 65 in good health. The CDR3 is CASSIPTGQAQPQHF. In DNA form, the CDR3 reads TGTGCCAGTAGTATACCAACAGGACAGGCTCAGCCCCAGCATTTT. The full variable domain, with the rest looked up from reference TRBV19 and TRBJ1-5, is DGGITQSPKYLFRKEGQNVTLSCEQNLNHDAMYWYRQDPGQGLRLIYYSQIVNDFQKGDIAEGYSVSREKKESFPLTVTSAQKNPTAFYLCASSIPTGQAQPQHFGDGTRLSIL.